The clone carrying this T cell receptor beta chain was picked up one time. The data were taken from a study of beta chain features in type 1 diabetes. Expressed TCRB transcripts were sequenced, since all the RNA that had been isolated was reverse transcribed. Sequencing used immunoSEQ multiplex PCR; TCRdb keeps in-frame clones, though not all of them. This table has nearly 250,000 clones, approximately 70% appearing once. Naive, central memory, regulatory and stem cell-like memory cells within the CD4+ compartment were sorted using CD45RO/CCR7/CD25/CD127/CD95/CD27. Germline V gene lookup returns CDR1 SSHAT and CDR2 FNYEAQ (reference sequence). The CDR3 sequence is 14 residues long. With 5 bases removed from V and 3 bases from J, the gap between germline ends came to 12 bases.

This clonotype originated in a man aged 25 to 40 in good health. Sequencing was carried out using naive CD4+ T cells from blood. The chain uses TRBV7-7 and TRBJ2-3; perhaps TRBD1 as D (6 bases). In DNA form, the CDR3 reads TGTGCCAGCAGCCACCCACAGGGAACAGATACGCAGTATTTT. This sequence encodes CASSHPQGTDTQYF.